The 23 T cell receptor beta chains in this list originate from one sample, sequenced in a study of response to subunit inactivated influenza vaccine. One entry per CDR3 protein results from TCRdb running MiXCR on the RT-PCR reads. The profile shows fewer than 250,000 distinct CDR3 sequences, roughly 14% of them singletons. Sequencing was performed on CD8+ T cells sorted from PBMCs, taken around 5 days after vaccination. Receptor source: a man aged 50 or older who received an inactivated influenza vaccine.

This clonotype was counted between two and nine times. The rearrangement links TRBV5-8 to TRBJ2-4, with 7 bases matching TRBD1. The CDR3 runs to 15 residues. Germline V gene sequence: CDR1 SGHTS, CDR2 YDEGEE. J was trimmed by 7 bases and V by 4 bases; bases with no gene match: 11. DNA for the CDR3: TGTGCCAGCAGCCGAGGGGGCCCCACCCTCAACATTCAGTACTTC. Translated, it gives CASSRGGPTLNIQYF.

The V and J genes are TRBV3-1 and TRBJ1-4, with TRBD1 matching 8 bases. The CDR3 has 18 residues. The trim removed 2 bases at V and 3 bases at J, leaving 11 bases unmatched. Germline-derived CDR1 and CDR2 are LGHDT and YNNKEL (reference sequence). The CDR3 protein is CASSQRGTGSSANEKLFF. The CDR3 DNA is TGTGCCAGCAGCCAAAGGGGGACAGGTTCTTCGGCTAATGAAAAACTGTTTTTT.

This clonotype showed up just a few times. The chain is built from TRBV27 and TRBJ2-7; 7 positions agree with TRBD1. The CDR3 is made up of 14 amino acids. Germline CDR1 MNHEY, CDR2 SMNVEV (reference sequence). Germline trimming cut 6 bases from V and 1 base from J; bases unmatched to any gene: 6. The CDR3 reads CASRQMTGSYEQYF. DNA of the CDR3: TGTGCCAGCAGACAAATGACAGGGTCCTACGAGCAGTACTTC.

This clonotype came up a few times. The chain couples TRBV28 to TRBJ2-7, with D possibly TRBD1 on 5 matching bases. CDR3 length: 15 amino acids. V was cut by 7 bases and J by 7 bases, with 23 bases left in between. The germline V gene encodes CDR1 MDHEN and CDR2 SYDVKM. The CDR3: CASTTQTAPKREQYF. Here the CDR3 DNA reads TGTGCCAGCACCACCCAGACAGCACCCAAAAGGGAGCAGTACTTC.

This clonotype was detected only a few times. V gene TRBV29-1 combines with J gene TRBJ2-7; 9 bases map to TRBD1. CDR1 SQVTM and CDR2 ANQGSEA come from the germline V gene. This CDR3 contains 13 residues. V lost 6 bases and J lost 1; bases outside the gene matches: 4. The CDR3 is CSVHGTGSYEQYF. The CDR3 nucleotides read TGCAGCGTGCACGGGACAGGGTCCTACGAGCAGTACTTC.

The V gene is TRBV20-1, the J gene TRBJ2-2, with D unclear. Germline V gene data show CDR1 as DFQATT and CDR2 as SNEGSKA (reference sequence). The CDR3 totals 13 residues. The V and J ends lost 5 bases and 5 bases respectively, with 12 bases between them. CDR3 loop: CSASRRDTGELFF. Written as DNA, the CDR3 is TGCAGTGCTTCCCGTAGGGATACCGGGGAGCTGTTTTTT.

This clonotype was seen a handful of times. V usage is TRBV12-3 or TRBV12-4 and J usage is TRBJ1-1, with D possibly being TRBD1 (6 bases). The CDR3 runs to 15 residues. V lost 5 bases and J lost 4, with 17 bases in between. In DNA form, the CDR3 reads TGTGCCAGCAGTCCTAGGGGGGGGCGGGTCACTGAAGCTTTCTTT. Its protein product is CASSPRGGRVTEAFF.

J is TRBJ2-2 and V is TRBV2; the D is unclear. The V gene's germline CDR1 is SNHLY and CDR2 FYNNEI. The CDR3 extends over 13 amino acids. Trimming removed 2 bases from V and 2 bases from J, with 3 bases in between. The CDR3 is CASSEPNTGELFF. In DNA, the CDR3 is TGTGCCAGCAGTGAACCAAACACCGGGGAGCTGTTTTTT. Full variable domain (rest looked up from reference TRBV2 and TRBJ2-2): EPEVTQTPSHQVTQMGQEVILRCVPISNHLYFYWYRQILGQKVEFLVSFYNNEISEKSEIFDDQFSVERPDGSNFTLKIRSTKLEDSAMYFCASSEPNTGELFFGEGSRLTVL.

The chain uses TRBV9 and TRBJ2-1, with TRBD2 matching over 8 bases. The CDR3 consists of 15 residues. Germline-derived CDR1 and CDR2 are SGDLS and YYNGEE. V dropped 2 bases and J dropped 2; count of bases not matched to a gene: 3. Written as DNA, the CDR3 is TGTGCCAGCAGCGTTAGCGGGATCCCCTACAATGAGCAGTTCTTC. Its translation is CASSVSGIPYNEQFF.

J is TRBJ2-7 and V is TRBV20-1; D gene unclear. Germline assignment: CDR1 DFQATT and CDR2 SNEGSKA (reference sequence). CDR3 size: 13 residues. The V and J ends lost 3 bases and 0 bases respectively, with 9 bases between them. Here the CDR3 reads CSARQPHSYEQYF. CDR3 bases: TGCAGTGCTAGGCAGCCCCACTCCTACGAGCAGTACTTC.

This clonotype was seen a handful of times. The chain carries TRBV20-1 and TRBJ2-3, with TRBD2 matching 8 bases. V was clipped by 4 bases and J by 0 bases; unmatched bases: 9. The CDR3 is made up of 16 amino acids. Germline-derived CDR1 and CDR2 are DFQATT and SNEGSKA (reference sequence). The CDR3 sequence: CSAKPLSGRSTDTQYF. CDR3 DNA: TGCAGTGCTAAACCCCTAAGCGGGAGAAGCACAGATACGCAGTATTTT.

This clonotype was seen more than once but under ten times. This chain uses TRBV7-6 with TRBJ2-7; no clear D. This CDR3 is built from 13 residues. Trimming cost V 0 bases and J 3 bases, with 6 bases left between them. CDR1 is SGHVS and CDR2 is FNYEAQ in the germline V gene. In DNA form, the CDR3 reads TGTGCCAGCAGCTTAGCGCTCAACTACGAGCAGTACTTC. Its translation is CASSLALNYEQYF. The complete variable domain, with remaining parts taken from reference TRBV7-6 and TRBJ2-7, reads GAGVSQSPRYKVTKRGQDVALRCDPISGHVSLYWYRQALGQGPEFLTYFNYEAQQDKSGLPNDRFSAERPEGSISTLTIQRTEQRDSAMYRCASSLALNYEQYFGPGTRLTVT.

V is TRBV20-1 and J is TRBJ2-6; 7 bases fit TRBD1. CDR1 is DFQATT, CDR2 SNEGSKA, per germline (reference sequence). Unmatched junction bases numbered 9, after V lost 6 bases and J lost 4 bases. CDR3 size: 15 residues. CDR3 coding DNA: TGCAGTGCAACAGACAGGGCCGACGGGGCCAACGTCCTGACTTTC. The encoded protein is CSATDRADGANVLTF.

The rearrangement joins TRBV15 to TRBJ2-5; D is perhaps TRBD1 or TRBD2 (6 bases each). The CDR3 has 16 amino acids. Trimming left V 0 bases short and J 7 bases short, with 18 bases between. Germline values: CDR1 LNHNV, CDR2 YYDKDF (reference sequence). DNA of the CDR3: TGTGCCACCAGCAGAGATAAGGGGGGCCGGGTTGGGACCCAGTACTTC. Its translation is CATSRDKGGRVGTQYF.

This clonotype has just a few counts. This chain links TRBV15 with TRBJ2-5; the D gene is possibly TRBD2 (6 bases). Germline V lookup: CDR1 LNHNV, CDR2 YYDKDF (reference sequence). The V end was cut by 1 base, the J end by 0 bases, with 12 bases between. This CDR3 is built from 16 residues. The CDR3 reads CATSRVGSGYQETQYF. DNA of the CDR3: TGTGCCACCAGCAGAGTTGGTAGCGGATACCAAGAGACCCAGTACTTC.

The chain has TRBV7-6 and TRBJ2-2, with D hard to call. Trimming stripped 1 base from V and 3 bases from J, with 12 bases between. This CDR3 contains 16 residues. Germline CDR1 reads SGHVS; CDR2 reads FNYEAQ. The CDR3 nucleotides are TGTGCCAGCAGCTTAGTCACTCGTTCCGACACCGGGGAGCTGTTTTTT. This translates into CASSLVTRSDTGELFF.

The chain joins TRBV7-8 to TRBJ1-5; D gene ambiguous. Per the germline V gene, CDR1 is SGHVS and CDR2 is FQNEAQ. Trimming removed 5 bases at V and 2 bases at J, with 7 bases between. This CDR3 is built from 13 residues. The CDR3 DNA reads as TGTGCCAGCAGCCAAGGTGGCAATCAGCCCCAGCATTTT. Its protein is CASSQGGNQPQHF.

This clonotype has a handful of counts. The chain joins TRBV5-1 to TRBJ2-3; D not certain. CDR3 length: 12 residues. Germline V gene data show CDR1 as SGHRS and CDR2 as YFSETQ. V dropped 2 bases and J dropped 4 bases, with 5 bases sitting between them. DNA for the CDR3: TGCGCCAGCAGCTTCCGGGCAGATACGCAGTATTTT. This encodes CASSFRADTQYF.

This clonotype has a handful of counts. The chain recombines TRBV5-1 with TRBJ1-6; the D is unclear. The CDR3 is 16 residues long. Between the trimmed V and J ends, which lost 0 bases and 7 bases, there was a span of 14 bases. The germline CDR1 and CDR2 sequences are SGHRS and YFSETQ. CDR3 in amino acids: CASSLDGVGLNSPLHF. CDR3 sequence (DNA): TGCGCCAGCAGCTTGGATGGAGTAGGTCTGAATTCACCCCTCCACTTT.

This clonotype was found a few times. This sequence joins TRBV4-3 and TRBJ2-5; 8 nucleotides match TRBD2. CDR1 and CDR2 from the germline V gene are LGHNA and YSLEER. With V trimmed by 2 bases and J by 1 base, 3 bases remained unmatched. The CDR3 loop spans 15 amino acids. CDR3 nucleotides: TGCGCCAGCAGCCAACAACTAGCGGCCCAAGAGACCCAGTACTTC. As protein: CASSQQLAAQETQYF.

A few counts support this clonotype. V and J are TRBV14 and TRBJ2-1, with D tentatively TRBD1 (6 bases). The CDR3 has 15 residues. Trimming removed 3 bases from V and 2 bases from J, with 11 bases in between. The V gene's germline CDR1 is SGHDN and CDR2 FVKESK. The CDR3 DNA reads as TGTGCCAGCAGCCACCCAGGGACACCCTACAATGAGCAGTTCTTC. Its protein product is CASSHPGTPYNEQFF.

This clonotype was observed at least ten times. CDR3 amino acids: CSATGTGNQPQHF. The CDR3 nucleotides read TGCAGTGCTACCGGGACAGGCAATCAGCCCCAGCATTTT. The J gene is TRBJ1-5, the V gene TRBV20-1, with 7 bases that match TRBD1. V dropped 4 bases and J dropped 2; count of bases not matched to a gene: 2. Germline V gene data show CDR1 as DFQATT and CDR2 as SNEGSKA (reference sequence). This CDR3 comprises 13 residues.

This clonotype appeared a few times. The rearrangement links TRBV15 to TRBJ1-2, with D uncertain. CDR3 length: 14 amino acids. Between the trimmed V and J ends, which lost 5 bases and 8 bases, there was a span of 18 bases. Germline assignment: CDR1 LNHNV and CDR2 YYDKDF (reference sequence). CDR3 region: CATSPLPTSRGYTF. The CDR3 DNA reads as TGTGCCACCAGCCCCCTTCCGACATCACGGGGCTACACCTTC.